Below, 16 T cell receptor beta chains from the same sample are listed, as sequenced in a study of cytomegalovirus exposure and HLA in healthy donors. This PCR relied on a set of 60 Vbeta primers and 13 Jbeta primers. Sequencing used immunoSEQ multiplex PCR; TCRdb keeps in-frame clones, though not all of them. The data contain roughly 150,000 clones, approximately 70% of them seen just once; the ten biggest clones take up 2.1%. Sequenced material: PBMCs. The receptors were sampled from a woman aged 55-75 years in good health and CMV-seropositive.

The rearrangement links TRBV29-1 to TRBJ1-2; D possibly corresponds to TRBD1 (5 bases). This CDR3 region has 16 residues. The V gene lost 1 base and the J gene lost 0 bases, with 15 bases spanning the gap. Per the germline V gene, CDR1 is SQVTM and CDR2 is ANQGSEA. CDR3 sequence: CSVEGTYRTSNYGYTF. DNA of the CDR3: TGCAGCGTTGAAGGAACTTACCGGACATCTAACTATGGCTACACCTTC. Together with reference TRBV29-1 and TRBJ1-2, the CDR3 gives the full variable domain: SAVISQKPSRDICQRGTSLTIQCQVDSQVTMMFWYRQQPGQSLTLIATANQGSEATYESGFVIDKFPISRPNLTFSTLTVSNMSPEDSSIYLCSVEGTYRTSNYGYTFGSGTRLTVV.

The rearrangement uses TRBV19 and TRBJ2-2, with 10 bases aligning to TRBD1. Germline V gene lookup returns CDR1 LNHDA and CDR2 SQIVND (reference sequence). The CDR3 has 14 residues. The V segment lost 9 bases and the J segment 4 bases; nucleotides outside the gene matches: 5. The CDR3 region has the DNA TGTGCCAGCAGGGACAGGGGAGGCACCGGGGAGCTGTTTTTT. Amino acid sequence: CASRDRGGTGELFF.

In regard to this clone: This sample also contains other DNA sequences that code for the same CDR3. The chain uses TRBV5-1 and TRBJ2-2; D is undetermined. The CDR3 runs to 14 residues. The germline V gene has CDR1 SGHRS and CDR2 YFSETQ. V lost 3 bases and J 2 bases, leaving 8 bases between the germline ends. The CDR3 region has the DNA TGCGCCAGCAGCTCCGGGTCTAACACCGGGGAGCTGTTTTTT. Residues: CASSSGSNTGELFF.

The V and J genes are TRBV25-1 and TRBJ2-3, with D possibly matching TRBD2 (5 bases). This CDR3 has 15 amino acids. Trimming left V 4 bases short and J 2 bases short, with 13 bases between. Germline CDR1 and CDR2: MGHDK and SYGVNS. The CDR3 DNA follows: TGTGCCAGCAGTGGAGGGAGAAGCTACACAGATACGCAGTATTTT. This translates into CASSGGRSYTDTQYF.

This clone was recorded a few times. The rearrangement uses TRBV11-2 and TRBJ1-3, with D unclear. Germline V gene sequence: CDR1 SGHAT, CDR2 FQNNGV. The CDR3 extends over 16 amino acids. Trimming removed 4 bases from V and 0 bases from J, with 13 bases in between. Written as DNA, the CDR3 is TGTGCCAGCAGCTCCACGATAAGGAGCTCTGGAAACACCATATATTTT. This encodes CASSSTIRSSGNTIYF.

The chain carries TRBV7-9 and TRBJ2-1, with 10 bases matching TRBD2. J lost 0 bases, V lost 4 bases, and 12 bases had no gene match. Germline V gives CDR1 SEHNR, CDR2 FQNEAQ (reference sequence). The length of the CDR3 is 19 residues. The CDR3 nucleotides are TGTGCCAGCAGCTCCCGACGCCCATCTAGCGGGAGCTCCTACAATGAGCAGTTCTTC. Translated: CASSSRRPSSGSSYNEQFF.

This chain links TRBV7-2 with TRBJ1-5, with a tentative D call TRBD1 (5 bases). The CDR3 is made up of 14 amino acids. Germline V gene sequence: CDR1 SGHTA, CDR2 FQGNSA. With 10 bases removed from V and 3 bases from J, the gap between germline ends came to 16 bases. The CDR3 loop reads CATSKAGTNQPQHF. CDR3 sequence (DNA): TGTGCCACCTCAAAGGCGGGGACCAATCAGCCCCAGCATTTT. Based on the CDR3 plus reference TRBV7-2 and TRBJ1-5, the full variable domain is GAGVSQSPSNKVTEKGKDVELRCDPISGHTALYWYRQSLGQGLEFLIYFQGNSAPDKSGLPSDRFSAERTGGSVSTLTIQRTQQEDSAVYLCATSKAGTNQPQHFGDGTRLSIL.

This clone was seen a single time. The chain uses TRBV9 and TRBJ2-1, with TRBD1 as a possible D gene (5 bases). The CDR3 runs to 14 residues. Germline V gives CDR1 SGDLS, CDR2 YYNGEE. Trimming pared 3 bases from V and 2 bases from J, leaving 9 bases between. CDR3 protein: CASSAGIPYNEQFF. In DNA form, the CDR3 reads TGTGCCAGCAGCGCAGGGATACCCTACAATGAGCAGTTCTTC.

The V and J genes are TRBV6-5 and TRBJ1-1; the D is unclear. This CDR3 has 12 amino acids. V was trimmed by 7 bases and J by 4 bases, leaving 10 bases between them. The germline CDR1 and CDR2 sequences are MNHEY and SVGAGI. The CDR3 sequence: CASKVPGTEAFF. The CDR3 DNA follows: TGTGCCAGCAAAGTCCCCGGCACTGAAGCTTTCTTT.

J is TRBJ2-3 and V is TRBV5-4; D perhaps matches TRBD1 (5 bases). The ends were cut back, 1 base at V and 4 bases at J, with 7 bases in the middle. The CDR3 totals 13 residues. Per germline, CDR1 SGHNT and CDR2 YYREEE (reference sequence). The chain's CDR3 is CASSLWGADTQYF. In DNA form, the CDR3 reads TGTGCCAGCAGCTTGTGGGGCGCAGATACGCAGTATTTT.

The DNA for the CDR3 is TGTGCCTGGACACCCCTAGCGGGGACTTACAATGAGCAGTTCTTC. Its protein is CAWTPLAGTYNEQFF. The gene calls are TRBV30 and TRBJ2-1; TRBD2 agrees at 9 bases. V lost 4 bases and J lost 4; bases outside the gene matches: 8. Germline CDR1 is GTSNPN and CDR2 is SVGIG (reference sequence). This CDR3 has 15 residues.

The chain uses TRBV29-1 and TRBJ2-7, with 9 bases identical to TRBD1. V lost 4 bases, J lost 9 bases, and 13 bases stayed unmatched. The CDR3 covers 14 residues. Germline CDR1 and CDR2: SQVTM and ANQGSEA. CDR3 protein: CSVAATGGAAGQYF. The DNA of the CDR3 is TGCAGCGTTGCCGCGACAGGGGGTGCCGCGGGGCAGTACTTC.

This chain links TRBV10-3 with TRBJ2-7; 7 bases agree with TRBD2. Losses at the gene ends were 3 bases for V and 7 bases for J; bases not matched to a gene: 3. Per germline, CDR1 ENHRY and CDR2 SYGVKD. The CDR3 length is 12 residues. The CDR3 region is CAISDGAGEQYF. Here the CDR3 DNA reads TGTGCCATCAGTGATGGAGCGGGGGAGCAGTACTTC.

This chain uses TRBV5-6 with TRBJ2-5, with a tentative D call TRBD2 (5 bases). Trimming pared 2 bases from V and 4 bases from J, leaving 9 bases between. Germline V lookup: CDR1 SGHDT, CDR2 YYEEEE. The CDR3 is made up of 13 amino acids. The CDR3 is CASSLGGLETQYF. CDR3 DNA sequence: TGTGCCAGCAGCTTAGGAGGACTAGAGACCCAGTACTTC.

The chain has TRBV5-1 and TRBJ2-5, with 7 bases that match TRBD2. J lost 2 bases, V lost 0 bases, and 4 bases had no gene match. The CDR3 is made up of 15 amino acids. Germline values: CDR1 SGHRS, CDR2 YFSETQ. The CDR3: CASSLEAGLQETQYF. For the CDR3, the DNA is TGCGCCAGCAGCTTGGAAGCGGGGCTACAAGAGACCCAGTACTTC.

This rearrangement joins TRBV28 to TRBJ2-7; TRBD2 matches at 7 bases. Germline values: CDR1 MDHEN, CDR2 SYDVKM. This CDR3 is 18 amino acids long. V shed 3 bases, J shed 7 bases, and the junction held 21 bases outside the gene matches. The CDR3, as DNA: TGTGCCAGCAGTTTCCTCCGACGACTCTCCGGGACTACGTCGGAGCAGTACTTC. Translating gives CASSFLRRLSGTTSEQYF.